Presented here are 2 T cell receptor beta chains from one specimen sequenced in a study of control samples from healthy donors and cancer patients. The table came from immunoSEQ multiplex PCR; TCRdb's copy has only in-frame clones and leaves some out. The table lists 400,000 to 500,000 clones, approximately 92% of them singletons, with around 6.5% in the top ten. Specimen: PBMCs. The receptors here all came from a man in his forties with head and neck cancer.

The rearrangement uses TRBV9 and TRBJ2-7, with 12 bases identical to TRBD1. CDR3 length: 16 residues. J gave up 5 bases and V 0 bases, and 6 bases lay outside the gene matches. Germline values: CDR1 SGDLS, CDR2 YYNGEE. The CDR3 loop reads CASSVGWGQGAHEQYF. The CDR3 DNA sequence: TGTGCCAGCAGCGTAGGATGGGGACAGGGGGCACACGAGCAGTACTTC.

This chain uses TRBV24-1 with TRBJ2-5; D uncertain. CDR1 and CDR2 from the germline V gene are KGHDR and SFDVKD. The V end was cut by 4 bases, the J end by 2 bases, with 16 bases between. This CDR3 is built from 16 residues. The CDR3: CATSEPRAETQETQYF. CDR3 sequence (DNA): TGTGCCACCAGTGAACCCCGGGCGGAGACGCAAGAGACCCAGTACTTC.